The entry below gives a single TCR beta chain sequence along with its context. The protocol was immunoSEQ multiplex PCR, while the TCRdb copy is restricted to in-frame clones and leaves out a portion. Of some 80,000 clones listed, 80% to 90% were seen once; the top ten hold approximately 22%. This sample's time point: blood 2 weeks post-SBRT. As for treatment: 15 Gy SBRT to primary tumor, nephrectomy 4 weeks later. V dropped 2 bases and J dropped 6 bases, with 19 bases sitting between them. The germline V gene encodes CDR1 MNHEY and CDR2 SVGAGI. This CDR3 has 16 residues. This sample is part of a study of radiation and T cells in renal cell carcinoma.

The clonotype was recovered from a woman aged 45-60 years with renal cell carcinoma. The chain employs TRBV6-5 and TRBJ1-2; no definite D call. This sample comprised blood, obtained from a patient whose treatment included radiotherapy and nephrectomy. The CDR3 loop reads CASSYLREWRVDGYTF. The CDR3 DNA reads TGTGCCAGCAGTTACCTAAGGGAATGGAGGGTTGATGGCTACACCTTC.